This passage covers 22 T cell receptor beta chains from one sample sequenced in a study of OX40 agonist ivuxolimab in advanced cancers. Receptor libraries were prepared by the immunoSEQ multiplex PCR assay. TCRdb re-hosts the immuneACCESS table, in-frame sequences only. Its copies lack some clones; in the studies checked, an unresolved V gene accounts for under half of them, and the cause for the rest is not known. Within this sample are tens of thousands of clones, with about 90% of them counted one time only. In total, the top ten clones hold around 4.1% of the sample. Source: CD4+ or CD8+ T cells sorted from blood, taken in a trial of the OX40 agonist ivuxolimab. All receptors derive from an adult with an advanced solid tumor such as melanoma, head and neck, liver or kidney cancer.

This chain uses TRBV27 with TRBJ1-2; 9 bases agree with TRBD1. V was pared by 6 bases and J by 6 bases, with 5 bases of the junction left unmatched. The length of the CDR3 is 13 residues. Germline CDR1 is MNHEY and CDR2 is SMNVEV (reference sequence). The CDR3 spells CASRTRQGDGYTF. CDR3 DNA sequence: TGTGCCAGCAGGACCCGACAGGGGGATGGCTACACCTTC.

V and J are TRBV19 and TRBJ1-1; tentative D call: TRBD1 (5 bases). The CDR3 loop spans 14 amino acids. CDR1 LNHDA and CDR2 SQIVND come from the germline V gene (reference sequence). The V gene lost 5 bases and the J gene lost 2 bases, with 12 bases spanning the gap. Here the CDR3 reads CASSRGGFNTEAFF. In DNA, the CDR3 is TGTGCCAGTAGTCGTGGGGGTTTTAACACTGAAGCTTTCTTT. The full variable domain, completed using reference TRBV19 and TRBJ1-1, is DGGITQSPKYLFRKEGQNVTLSCEQNLNHDAMYWYRQDPGQGLRLIYYSQIVNDFQKGDIAEGYSVSREKKESFPLTVTSAQKNPTAFYLCASSRGGFNTEAFFGQGTRLTVV.

This clone came up once. The chain combines TRBV7-8 with TRBJ2-7; possibly TRBD1 for D (5 bases). V was shortened by 1 base and J by 7 bases, with 17 bases between the two germline ends. The CDR3 totals 15 residues. Germline V gene lookup returns CDR1 SGHVS and CDR2 FQNEAQ. CDR3 sequence reads: CASSLEGFRAGEQYF. The CDR3 DNA reads TGTGCCAGCAGCTTAGAGGGGTTCCGGGCAGGAGAGCAGTACTTC. Full variable domain (missing parts from reference TRBV7-8 and TRBJ2-7): GAGVSQSPRYKVAKRGQDVALRCDPISGHVSLFWYQQALGQGPEFLTYFQNEAQLDKSGLPSDRFFAERPEGSVSTLKIQRTQQEDSAVYLCASSLEGFRAGEQYFGPGTRLTVT.

This clone was detected only once. The chain is built from TRBV2 and TRBJ2-2, with D perhaps matching TRBD1 (6 bases). The germline V gene encodes CDR1 SNHLY and CDR2 FYNNEI. The CDR3 totals 15 residues. V dropped 5 bases and J dropped 1 base, with 11 bases sitting between them. CDR3 bases: TGTGCCAGCAGTTTCCAGGGGAGGAACACCGGGGAGCTGTTTTTT. Translated, it gives CASSFQGRNTGELFF.

The chain employs TRBV28 and TRBJ2-7, with 7 bases aligning to TRBD1. Trimming at V came to 5 bases and at J to 5 bases, leaving 6 bases not matched to a gene. This CDR3 is 13 amino acids long. The V gene's germline CDR1 is MDHEN and CDR2 SYDVKM. CDR3 sequence: CASSPGGGNEQYF. CDR3 coding DNA: TGTGCCAGCAGTCCAGGGGGTGGCAACGAGCAGTACTTC.

V usage is TRBV25-1 and J usage is TRBJ1-2; 10 positions agree with TRBD1. V trimming: 6 bases; J trimming: 2 bases; junction bases outside the gene matches: 9. This CDR3 is 16 amino acids long. CDR1 is MGHDK, CDR2 SYGVNS, per germline. For the CDR3, the DNA is TGTGCCAGCAGCTCCGGGACAGGGGCCTTAAACTATGGCTACACCTTC. Protein: CASSSGTGALNYGYTF.

The CDR3, as DNA: TGTGCCACCAGCAGAGATCGGAGTGAGCAGTTCTTC. This translates into CATSRDRSEQFF. The V and J genes are TRBV15 and TRBJ2-1; D gene ambiguous. V was cut by 0 bases and J by 9 bases, with 6 bases left in between. Germline CDR1 is LNHNV and CDR2 is YYDKDF (reference sequence). This CDR3 region has 12 residues.

The table lists this clone with a few counts. V is TRBV9 and J is TRBJ2-5; D unresolved. The CDR3 contains 14 residues. Germline V lookup: CDR1 SGDLS, CDR2 YYNGEE. The V gene lost 0 bases and the J gene lost 5 bases, with 11 bases spanning the gap. Here the CDR3 reads CASSVEGHGETQYF. DNA of the CDR3: TGTGCCAGCAGCGTAGAAGGTCACGGCGAGACCCAGTACTTC.

The rearrangement links TRBV28 to TRBJ1-2, with 8 bases aligning to TRBD1. Germline-derived CDR1 and CDR2 are MDHEN and SYDVKM. There are 14 residues in the CDR3. Germline trimming cut 5 bases from V and 6 bases from J; bases unmatched to any gene: 8. CDR3 nucleotide sequence: TGTGCCAGCAGTGCCACAGGGGGGCAACATGGCTACACCTTC. This codes for CASSATGGQHGYTF.

The CDR3 bases are TGTGCCAGCAGCTTAGAGCAGGGTTATTCACCCCTCCACTTT. It specifies CASSLEQGYSPLHF. V and J are TRBV7-9 and TRBJ1-6; maybe TRBD1 (5 bases). From germline, CDR1 is SEHNR and CDR2 FQNEAQ (reference sequence). The CDR3 covers 14 residues. Between the trimmed V and J ends, which lost 1 base and 8 bases, there was a span of 9 bases.

This clone appeared once. The rearrangement uses TRBV2 and TRBJ1-6; maybe TRBD1 (5 bases). The germline V gene encodes CDR1 SNHLY and CDR2 FYNNEI. The V end lost 4 bases, the J end lost 8 bases, and 12 bases lay between the germline ends. CDR3 length: 14 residues. The CDR3 sequence: CASSVLRADSPLHF. The CDR3 nucleotides read TGTGCCAGCAGTGTTCTCAGGGCTGATTCACCCCTCCACTTT.

J is TRBJ1-2 and V is TRBV7-8, with D perhaps TRBD1 (5 bases). This CDR3 contains 15 residues. Deletions cut 2 bases from V and 6 bases from J, with 16 bases between. The germline V gene encodes CDR1 SGHVS and CDR2 FQNEAQ. CDR3 sequence reads: CASSLTQGKWDGYTF. CDR3 bases: TGTGCCAGCAGCTTAACTCAGGGTAAATGGGATGGCTACACCTTC.

The gene calls are TRBV5-4 and TRBJ2-7; 7 bases line up with TRBD1. After removal of 4 bases from V and 2 bases from J, the junction contained 6 bases not matched to a gene. The CDR3 spans 14 residues. The germline CDR1 and CDR2 sequences are SGHNT and YYREEE (reference sequence). The CDR3 nucleotides read TGTGCCAGCAGCGCAGGACAGGTAACCTACGAGCAGTACTTC. Translating it yields CASSAGQVTYEQYF.

V usage is TRBV29-1 and J usage is TRBJ1-5; the match to TRBD1 covers 8 bases. The CDR3 has 14 residues. Germline V gene data show CDR1 as SQVTM and CDR2 as ANQGSEA. Trimming removed 4 bases from V and 5 bases from J; junction bases left unmatched: 7. CDR3 loop: CSVASTGQDQPQHF. The CDR3 region has the DNA TGCAGCGTTGCTTCAACGGGACAGGATCAGCCCCAGCATTTT.

The V call is TRBV7-2, the J call TRBJ2-1; D possibly matches TRBD1 or TRBD2 (5 bases each). The CDR3 extends over 15 amino acids. Germline CDR1 is SGHTA and CDR2 is FQGNSA. The V end was cut by 2 bases, the J end by 8 bases, with 16 bases between. CDR3 nucleotides: TGTGCCAGCAGCTTAATGCAGGGTGGGAGATATGAGCAGTTCTTC. This translates into CASSLMQGGRYEQFF.

The chain is built from TRBV29-1 and TRBJ2-5, with D unclear. Deletions cut 7 bases from V and 5 bases from J, with 8 bases between. Germline assignment: CDR1 SQVTM and CDR2 ANQGSEA. The CDR3 is 10 amino acids. CDR3 amino acids: CSAKEETQYF. Here the CDR3 DNA reads TGCAGCGCCAAGGAGGAGACCCAGTACTTC.

The chain uses TRBV6-1 and TRBJ2-3; D gene ambiguous. The length of the CDR3 is 16 residues. The V gene's germline CDR1 is MNHNS and CDR2 SASEGT. V lost 2 bases and J lost 0, with 12 bases in between. CDR3 nucleotides: TGTGCCAGCAGTGAACCGGGTTCTCCTAGCACAGATACGCAGTATTTT. Translation gives CASSEPGSPSTDTQYF.

The chain combines TRBV9 with TRBJ2-7; 12 bases are shared with TRBD2. CDR1 is SGDLS and CDR2 is YYNGEE in the germline V gene. The CDR3 consists of 18 residues. The J segment lost 2 bases and the V segment lost 4 bases, leaving 13 bases of the junction unmatched. The CDR3 bases are TGTGCCAGCAGCCCTCGGACTAGCGGGACACTGGGGGCCTACGAGCAGTACTTC. Translated, it gives CASSPRTSGTLGAYEQYF.

This chain connects TRBV10-3 to TRBJ1-3; unclear D gene. V was cut by 0 bases and J by 2 bases, with 5 bases left in between. This CDR3 has 14 amino acids. Germline lookup yields CDR1 ENHRY and CDR2 SYGVKD. The CDR3 here is CAISESGAGNTIYF. The CDR3 coding sequence is TGTGCCATCAGTGAGTCGGGAGCTGGAAACACCATATATTTT.

This rearrangement joins TRBV14 to TRBJ1-1, with TRBD1 matching over 9 bases. This CDR3 comprises 20 residues. Germline V gene lookup returns CDR1 SGHDN and CDR2 FVKESK. Trimming took 4 bases from V and 0 from J; bases not matched to a gene: 18. CDR3 region: CASSPSTGGNVLFMNTEAFF. Here the CDR3 DNA reads TGTGCCAGCAGCCCCTCGACAGGGGGTAATGTCTTATTTATGAACACTGAAGCTTTCTTT.

The chain joins TRBV6-6 to TRBJ2-5, with D uncertain. Trimming cost V 6 bases and J 4 bases, with 6 bases left between them. The germline gives CDR1 MNHNY, CDR2 SVGAGI (reference sequence). This CDR3 comprises 11 residues. The CDR3: CASRSGETQYF. The CDR3 region has the DNA TGTGCCAGCAGGTCGGGAGAGACCCAGTACTTC.

The chain carries TRBV18 and TRBJ2-1, with 14 bases aligning to TRBD2. Germline-derived CDR1 and CDR2 are KGHSH and LQKENI. The V gene end was trimmed by 5 bases and the J gene end by 5 bases; junction bases not matched to a gene: 8. The CDR3 totals 17 residues. CDR3 sequence: CASSTGLAGDYDNEQFF. CDR3 bases: TGTGCCAGCTCAACGGGACTAGCGGGAGATTATGACAATGAGCAGTTCTTC.